This TCR beta chain was obtained from a study of cytomegalovirus exposure and HLA in healthy donors. At the level of the study: An early release of data contained 80 million to 85 million unique TCRs, which came from HLA-typed donors.

This clone was seen more than once but under ten times. Its target is not known. Everyone who donated was a healthy bone marrow donor. In the PCR, 60 Vbeta and 13 Jbeta primers were used. Clones were sequenced by immunoSEQ multiplex PCR, and TCRdb holds only the in-frame ones, with some missing. The sample lists 65,000 to 90,000 clones; roughly 75% were seen once. Overall study results and limits: Some TCR beta chains (roughly 160 of them) were listed as cytomegalovirus-associated. Productive rates of about 87% or about 30% were seen for most TCR beta V segments in an earlier analysis.

Sequenced material: PBMCs. The source of this sequence is a man in his 60s in good health and CMV-seronegative.

The CDR3 region is CASSPPGYSALNSPLHF. DNA for the CDR3: TGTGCCAGCAGCCCTCCGGGGTACAGCGCACTTAATTCACCCCTCCACTTT. The rearrangement uses TRBV7-9 and TRBJ1-6; D unclear. Between the trimmed V and J ends, which lost 5 bases and 6 bases, there was a span of 20 bases. Germline CDR1 SEHNR, CDR2 FQNEAQ (reference sequence). The CDR3 runs to 17 residues.